A selection of T cell receptor beta chains follows, all from one sample in a study of OX40 agonist ivuxolimab in advanced cancers. Generated by immunoSEQ multiplex PCR, the TCRdb table keeps only in-frame clones and is missing some. Here the sample spans 75,000 to 90,000 clones, about 90% being singletons. The specimen was CD4+ or CD8+ T cells sorted from blood, collected in a trial of the OX40 agonist ivuxolimab. The receptors come from an adult with an advanced solid tumor such as melanoma, head and neck, liver or kidney cancer. Both conserved end residues are part of each CDR3. The D gene is left open where the match is weak. Size tells how often a clone was seen (once, few, many) or the class of an expanded clone, and some rows leave it out.

abundance	d_gene	v_gene	j_gene	CDR3nt	CDR3aa
once	.	TRBV4-2	TRBJ2-6	TGTGCCAGCAGCCAAAACTCTGGGGCCAACGTCCTGACTTTC	CASSQNSGANVLTF
few	.	TRBV30	TRBJ1-1	TGTGCCTGGAGTGTAGCGGAAAACACTGAAGCTTTCTTT	CAWSVAENTEAFF
.	TRBD2	TRBV28	TRBJ2-1	TGTGCCAGCAGTTTCGGCGGGGAGGGTGCTGAGCAGTTCTTC	CASSFGGEGAEQFF
.	.	TRBV30	TRBJ1-1	TGTGCCTGGAGTGTTAGGGGGGGGACTGAAGCTTTCTTT	CAWSVRGGTEAFF
.	.	TRBV28	TRBJ1-1	TGTGCCAGCAGTTTATCAGGGATGAACACTGAAGCTTTCTTT	CASSLSGMNTEAFF
.	.	TRBV27	TRBJ2-3	TGTGCCAGCAGTTTATGGGCCCCCCTCACAGATACGCAGTATTTT	CASSLWAPLTDTQYF
.	.	TRBV19	TRBJ2-1	TGTGCCAGTAGCCTTCTAGCCCTAGCGTCGGATGAGCAGTTCTTC	CASSLLALASDEQFF
.	.	TRBV13	TRBJ2-1	TGTGCCAGCAGCTTCCCCGGGACCCTGACGTACAATGAGCAGTTCTTC	CASSFPGTLTYNEQFF
.	.	TRBV29-1	TRBJ2-1	TGCAGCGTTTCCCCCAGGAACAATGAGCAGTTCTTC	CSVSPRNNEQFF
.	.	TRBV4-3	TRBJ1-2	TGCGCCAGCAGCCAAGAAGTGGGCCTTGGGATTAACTATGGCTACACCTTC	CASSQEVGLGINYGYTF
once	.	TRBV14	TRBJ2-2	TGTGCCAGCAGCCAAGATCCTTGGGGGTACGCCGGGGAGCTGTTTTTT	CASSQDPWGYAGELFF
.	.	TRBV4-3	TRBJ1-5	TGCGCCAGCAGCCAAGAGGCAGGGTTACATCAGCCCCAGCATTTT	CASSQEAGLHQPQHF
.	.	TRBV19	TRBJ2-2	TGTGCCAGTAGTATTTCCAGGCTGGGCGGGGAGCTGTTTTTT	CASSISRLGGELFF
once	.	TRBV27	TRBJ2-3	TGTGCCAGCAGTTTAAGCTGGAGCACAGATACGCAGTATTTT	CASSLSWSTDTQYF
.	TRBD2	TRBV28	TRBJ2-3	TGTGCCAGCAGTTTTCTGGGACTATCCCTCTCCCACACAGATACGCAGTATTTT	CASSFLGLSLSHTDTQYF
.	TRBD1	TRBV27	TRBJ1-5	TGTGCCAGCAGTAACAGGGGCCCTAGCAATCAGCCCCAGCATTTT	CASSNRGPSNQPQHF
.	TRBD1	TRBV30	TRBJ1-2	TGTGCCTGGAGTGTAGGTAACAGGGGGCCTTTTGGCTACACCTTC	CAWSVGNRGPFGYTF
.	.	TRBV12-5	TRBJ2-5	TGTGCTAGTGGTTCCGACCCGGACAGGGAGGGTAAAGAGACCCAGTACTTC	CASGSDPDREGKETQYF
few	.	TRBV9	TRBJ2-3	TGTGCCAGCAGCGTAGTAAGCACAGATACGCAGTATTTT	CASSVVSTDTQYF
.	.	TRBV30	TRBJ1-2	TGTGCCTGGAGTGTATCCCCGGGGGGATCGAGAGGCTACACCTTC	CAWSVSPGGSRGYTF
.	.	TRBV9	TRBJ2-3	TGTGCCAGCAGCGTAGAATCTAGCACAGATACGCAGTATTTT	CASSVESSTDTQYF
.	TRBD1	TRBV30	TRBJ1-3	TGTGCCTGGAGTTCCCGGGACAGGGGGCTCGGAAACACCATATATTTT	CAWSSRDRGLGNTIYF
.	TRBD2	TRBV28	TRBJ2-3	TGTGCCAGCAGTTTAGTCTTGTCCTCGGGGGGGCTTACAGATACGCAGTATTTT	CASSLVLSSGGLTDTQYF
.	.	TRBV28	TRBJ1-6	TGTGCCAGCAGTTCGGGTTTTAGGTCCCTCCACTTT	CASSSGFRSLHF
few	.	TRBV29-1	TRBJ1-2	TGCAGCGTTGGGGGGCTCTCTAAGTCCGGCTACACCTTC	CSVGGLSKSGYTF
.	TRBD1	TRBV19	TRBJ1-2	TGTGCCAGTAGTTTCTCCAGGGGGCTGTTTGGCTACACCTTC	CASSFSRGLFGYTF